This T cell receptor beta chain was documented in a study of shared clonotypes between healthy human individuals. Background on the study: Each donor had three CD4 naive, three CD4 memory, two CD8 naive and one CD8 memory plate. Study-wide findings and caveats: The study found lower generation probabilities in non-shared clonotypes than in those shared by all four donors.

Sequencing was performed with immunoSEQ multiplex PCR; in TCRdb, only in-frame clones are kept and a portion is missing. The table includes under 600,000 clones, more than 95% detected once. All donors were healthy HIV-negative adults lacking recent acute infections or vaccinations. In the CD4+ fraction, cells were divided into CD45RA+ naive and CD45RA-negative memory subsets. Details on this clone: As yet, its antigen is unknown.

V was clipped by 0 bases and J by 7 bases; unmatched bases: 7. The CDR3 has 15 amino acids. Germline lookup yields CDR1 MNHEY and CDR2 SVGAGI. This sequence originates from a woman aged 25 to 39 in good health. Sequenced input: naive CD4+ T cells sorted from blood. Regarding subset: CD45RA+ positively selected. The chain carries TRBV6-5 and TRBJ2-3; 7 positions agree with TRBD1. The DNA for the CDR3 is TGTGCCAGCAGTTACTCCTATAGGGACAGTCATACGCAGTATTTT. Protein: CASSYSYRDSHTQYF.